This entry concerns a single T cell receptor beta chain. The protocol was immunoSEQ multiplex PCR, while the TCRdb copy is restricted to in-frame clones and leaves out a portion. The table has roughly 140,000 clones, 80% seen once. This sample is drawn from a study of blood T cell repertoires in COVID-19. Study overall: Specimens from acute and convalescent COVID-19 originated in the United States, Italy and Spain.

The germline V gene encodes CDR1 GTSNPN and CDR2 SVGIG (reference sequence). CDR3 length: 17 amino acids. J was trimmed by 2 bases and V by 3 bases; bases with no gene match: 9. This sequence was found in a man in his 70s who had recovered from COVID-19. The material sequenced was peripheral blood. This chain connects TRBV30 to TRBJ2-3, with TRBD2 matching 12 bases. CDR3 region: CAWSPPLAGGPTDTQYF. CDR3 DNA: TGTGCCTGGAGCCCTCCCCTAGCGGGAGGGCCCACAGATACGCAGTATTTT.